The text below deals with one TCR beta chain. Profiling relied on immunoSEQ multiplex PCR, and the TCRdb table lists in-frame clones only, not all of them. The table lists about 80,000 clones, roughly 91% of them singletons. The entry originates in a study of control samples from healthy donors and cancer patients. In germline, CDR1 is MNHEY, CDR2 SVGAGI. Unmatched junction bases numbered 7, after V lost 8 bases and J lost 10 bases. This CDR3 contains 12 residues. The origin of this receptor is a man aged 50 or older in good health. Sequenced: blood. The chain has TRBV6-5 and TRBJ2-1; 8 bases agree with TRBD2. CDR3 sequence reads: CASELRGAEQFF. The CDR3 DNA follows: TGTGCCAGCGAACTGCGGGGGGCCGAGCAGTTCTTC.